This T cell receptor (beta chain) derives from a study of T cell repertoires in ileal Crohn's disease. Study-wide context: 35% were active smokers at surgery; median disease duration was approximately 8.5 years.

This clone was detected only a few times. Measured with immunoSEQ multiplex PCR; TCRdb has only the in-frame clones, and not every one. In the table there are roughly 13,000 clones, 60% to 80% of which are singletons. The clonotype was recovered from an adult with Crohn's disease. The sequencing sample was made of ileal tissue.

This chain's CDR3 is CAWTPTGPTQPQHF. The CDR3 nucleotides read TGTGCCTGGACCCCGACAGGGCCGACTCAGCCCCAGCATTTT. The chain uses TRBV30 and TRBJ1-5; TRBD1 aligns across 7 bases. V lost 4 bases to trimming and J lost 6 bases; unmatched junction nucleotides: 9. This CDR3 comprises 14 residues. Germline V gives CDR1 GTSNPN, CDR2 SVGIG (reference sequence).